The 29 T cell receptor beta chains given below trace back to one sample, sequenced in a study of blood T cell repertoires in COVID-19. The table came from immunoSEQ multiplex PCR; TCRdb's copy has only in-frame clones and leaves some out. The sample lists about 80,000 clones; around 89% were seen once. Sequencing was done on a sample of peripheral blood. The source of these receptors is an elderly woman with acute or convalescent COVID-19.

V and J are TRBV6-5 and TRBJ1-6; possible D gene TRBD1, 5 bases. Trimming removed 10 bases from V and 4 bases from J, with 17 bases in between. CDR3 length equals 15 residues. CDR1 is MNHEY, CDR2 SVGAGI, per germline. The CDR3 is CATRQSPAYNSPLHF. CDR3 DNA: TGTGCCACCCGACAGTCGCCTGCGTATAATTCACCCCTCCACTTT.

This chain uses TRBV19 with TRBJ1-4; D is perhaps TRBD1 (6 bases). V lost 10 bases to trimming and J lost 6 bases, with 15 bases between them. Germline assignment: CDR1 LNHDA and CDR2 SQIVND (reference sequence). This CDR3 has 13 amino acids. This CDR3 reads CATKDRNYEKLFF. The DNA of the CDR3 is TGTGCCACCAAGGACAGAAATTATGAAAAACTGTTTTTT.

This clone appeared a few times. The rearrangement links TRBV20-1 to TRBJ2-5; possibly TRBD2 for D (5 bases). V lost 3 bases, J lost 4 bases, and 21 bases lay in between. The CDR3 length is 16 residues. Germline V gene data show CDR1 as DFQATT and CDR2 as SNEGSKA (reference sequence). This CDR3 reads CSASSPLEATLETQYF. The CDR3 DNA is TGCAGTGCTAGTTCTCCTCTGGAGGCAACCCTAGAGACCCAGTACTTC.

The rearrangement uses TRBV7-2 and TRBJ2-1, with D maybe TRBD2 (6 bases). V gave up 4 bases and J gave up 9 bases, with 13 bases separating them. Germline V gene sequence: CDR1 SGHTA, CDR2 FQGNSA. The CDR3 totals 13 residues. The CDR3 loop is CASSSRVGGEQFF. The CDR3 DNA sequence: TGTGCCAGCAGCTCTAGGGTGGGGGGTGAGCAGTTCTTC.

The CDR3 DNA follows: TGTGCCAGCTCACCTTTTGGCCAGGGTAACTCTGGAAACACCATATATTTT. Its protein is CASSPFGQGNSGNTIYF. The rearrangement links TRBV18 to TRBJ1-3, with D perhaps TRBD1 (5 bases). CDR3 length: 17 amino acids. V lost 3 bases and J lost 0, with 15 bases in between. Germline V lookup: CDR1 KGHSH, CDR2 LQKENI.

The chain joins TRBV19 to TRBJ1-5; a weak D match, TRBD1 (5 bases). This CDR3 region has 14 residues. The germline V and J ends were trimmed by 4 bases and 2 bases, with 9 bases remaining between them. Germline CDR1 is LNHDA and CDR2 is SQIVND (reference sequence). CDR3 region: CASSTEGGNQPQHF. CDR3 DNA sequence: TGTGCCAGTAGTACCGAAGGGGGCAATCAGCCCCAGCATTTT. The whole variable domain, remainder taken from reference TRBV19 and TRBJ1-5, is DGGITQSPKYLFRKEGQNVTLSCEQNLNHDAMYWYRQDPGQGLRLIYYSQIVNDFQKGDIAEGYSVSREKKESFPLTVTSAQKNPTAFYLCASSTEGGNQPQHFGDGTRLSIL.

The rearrangement links TRBV19 to TRBJ1-4, with 8 nucleotides matching TRBD1. Germline V CDR1 and CDR2: LNHDA, SQIVND (reference sequence). J gave up 7 bases and V 9 bases, and 13 bases lay outside the gene matches. The length of the CDR3 is 15 residues. CDR3 DNA: TGTGCCAGCCTCGAATCCAGGGGGCGGGCTGAAAAACTGTTTTTT. Translation: CASLESRGRAEKLFF.

The chain uses TRBV7-6 and TRBJ1-4; 7 bases align to TRBD1. From germline, CDR1 is SGHVS and CDR2 FNYEAQ. Trimming cost V 5 bases and J 3 bases; bases outside gene matches: 6. This CDR3 is 15 amino acids long. The CDR3 DNA reads as TGTGCCAGCAGCGCTGGGACAGCCCCTAATGAAAAACTGTTTTTT. It yields the protein CASSAGTAPNEKLFF.

This CDR3 reads CASSSLSGAYNEQFF. The CDR3 nucleotides are TGCGCCAGCAGCTCCTTGAGCGGGGCCTACAATGAGCAGTTCTTC. V and J are TRBV5-1 and TRBJ2-1; TRBD2 aligns across 7 bases. This CDR3 is built from 15 residues. From germline, CDR1 is SGHRS and CDR2 YFSETQ. J lost 2 bases, V lost 3 bases, and 5 bases had no gene match.

This clone was seen more than once but under ten times. The CDR3 loop reads CASSNGQVRLSGNTIYF. As DNA, the CDR3 is TGTGCCAGTAGTAACGGACAGGTTCGTCTCTCTGGAAACACCATATATTTT. V and J are TRBV19 and TRBJ1-3; the match to TRBD1 covers 7 bases. The germline V gene has CDR1 LNHDA and CDR2 SQIVND (reference sequence). The CDR3 runs 17 residues. Losses at the gene ends were 4 bases for V and 0 bases for J; bases not matched to a gene: 9. The whole variable domain, remainder taken from reference TRBV19 and TRBJ1-3, is DGGITQSPKYLFRKEGQNVTLSCEQNLNHDAMYWYRQDPGQGLRLIYYSQIVNDFQKGDIAEGYSVSREKKESFPLTVTSAQKNPTAFYLCASSNGQVRLSGNTIYFGEGSWLTVV.

This clone occurred a few times. The rearrangement joins TRBV29-1 to TRBJ2-1, with D unresolved. V lost 8 bases and J lost 5, with 7 bases in between. Germline assignment: CDR1 SQVTM and CDR2 ANQGSEA. This CDR3 is 10 amino acids long. The CDR3 bases are TGCAGCACCTACCACAATGAGCAGTTCTTC. Translating gives CSTYHNEQFF.

V is TRBV6-6 and J is TRBJ2-5; 8 bases line up with TRBD1. Germline V lookup: CDR1 MNHNY, CDR2 SVGAGI (reference sequence). This CDR3 has 15 amino acids. The trim removed 6 bases at V and 2 bases at J, leaving 8 bases unmatched. CDR3 residues: CASSSRTGQQETQYF. CDR3 in DNA: TGTGCCAGCAGCTCCCGGACAGGGCAGCAAGAGACCCAGTACTTC.

The chain couples TRBV2 to TRBJ2-1; 10 nucleotides agree with TRBD2. This CDR3 contains 16 residues. The germline V gene encodes CDR1 SNHLY and CDR2 FYNNEI. The V and J ends lost 3 bases and 2 bases, in that order; junction bases with no gene match: 4. As DNA, the CDR3 is TGTGCCAGCAGTGAGGGCCTAGCGGGGGCCTACAATGAGCAGTTCTTC. Its translation: CASSEGLAGAYNEQFF.

The J gene is TRBJ1-5, the V gene TRBV6-5; D gene ambiguous. Trimming left V 4 bases short and J 7 bases short, with 14 bases between. The CDR3 runs 14 residues. The V gene's germline CDR1 is MNHEY and CDR2 SVGAGI. CDR3 amino acids: CASSFRGSGQPQHF. In DNA form, the CDR3 reads TGTGCCAGCAGTTTCCGCGGGTCAGGACAGCCCCAGCATTTT.

The chain recombines TRBV5-8 with TRBJ1-4, with a weak D call TRBD1 (6 bases). Germline CDR1 SGHTS, CDR2 YDEGEE. V was trimmed by 1 base and J by 9 bases, leaving 13 bases between them. The CDR3 sequence is 14 residues long. The CDR3 is CASSLTGSVQKLFF. In DNA, the CDR3 is TGTGCCAGCAGCTTGACAGGGAGCGTTCAAAAACTGTTTTTT.

The chain combines TRBV6-5 with TRBJ1-6; 10 bases line up with TRBD1. The CDR3 runs to 15 residues. The J segment lost 9 bases and the V segment lost 5 bases, leaving 7 bases of the junction unmatched. Germline V gene data show CDR1 as MNHEY and CDR2 as SVGAGI. The CDR3 nucleotides read TGTGCCAGCAGTACCCGGGACAGGGGTGGTTCACCCCTCCACTTT. It is translated as CASSTRDRGGSPLHF.

This clone was counted a few times. The genes are TRBV29-1 and TRBJ1-4; 11 bases are a match to TRBD1. The CDR3 has 17 amino acids. V was clipped by 6 bases and J by 4 bases; unmatched bases: 13. In germline, CDR1 is SQVTM, CDR2 ANQGSEA. For the CDR3, the DNA is TGCAGCGTCTCATCCCCGGGACAGGGGGTGAATAATGAAAAACTGTTTTTT. Its protein is CSVSSPGQGVNNEKLFF.

The rearrangement joins TRBV5-3 to TRBJ2-7; 10 positions agree with TRBD1. TRBV5-3 is an ORF, with its function uncertain. V lost 3 bases and J lost 7; bases outside the gene matches: 10. This CDR3 region has 15 residues. CDR3 DNA sequence: TGTGCCAGAAGCTGGGCCGGGACAGGGGTGTCTGAGCAGTACTTC. This translates into CARSWAGTGVSEQYF.

The chain carries TRBV6-5 and TRBJ1-2, with D possibly being TRBD1 (6 bases). V lost 10 bases and J lost 6, with 18 bases in between. Germline V CDR1 and CDR2: MNHEY, SVGAGI. CDR3 length: 13 residues. CDR3 sequence: CATRGYQGNGYTF. The DNA for the CDR3 is TGTGCCACCCGAGGCTATCAGGGGAATGGCTACACCTTC.

The J gene is TRBJ1-2, the V gene TRBV10-1, with D tentatively TRBD1 (5 bases). V dropped 6 bases and J dropped 6 bases, with 20 bases sitting between them. The CDR3 loop spans 15 amino acids. The V gene's germline CDR1 is WNHNN and CDR2 SYGVQD (reference sequence). This CDR3 is CASRPPVREEDGYTF. Written as DNA, the CDR3 is TGCGCCAGCAGGCCCCCGGTCAGGGAAGAAGATGGCTACACCTTC.

This sequence joins TRBV3-1 (or the pseudogene TRBV3-2) and TRBJ1-2; the D gene is possibly TRBD1 (6 bases). Deletions cut 2 bases from V and 6 bases from J, with 10 bases between. Germline-derived CDR1 and CDR2 are LGHDT and YNNKEL (reference sequence). The CDR3 spans 13 residues. The CDR3 nucleotides read TGTGCCAGCAGCCAATTACCAGGGGATGGCTACACCTTC. Its translation: CASSQLPGDGYTF.

This clone was picked up a small number of times. The chain combines TRBV6-1 with TRBJ1-2; D is perhaps TRBD1 (6 bases). Germline lookup yields CDR1 MNHNS and CDR2 SASEGT. Trimming shortened V by 0 bases and J by 3 bases, and 8 bases separated the two germline ends. This CDR3 has 14 amino acids. Written as DNA, the CDR3 is TGTGCCAGCAGTGAAGCGGACAGCTACTATGGCTACACCTTC. It yields the protein CASSEADSYYGYTF.

This clone was seen only a few times. This chain joins TRBV5-1 and TRBJ2-5; 9 bases are shared with TRBD1. J was trimmed by 4 bases and V by 4 bases; bases with no gene match: 11. This CDR3 contains 16 residues. Germline lookup yields CDR1 SGHRS and CDR2 YFSETQ. The CDR3 coding sequence is TGCGCCAGCAGCCGATCGGACAGGGGTCGGGGAGAGACCCAGTACTTC. Protein: CASSRSDRGRGETQYF.

The chain couples TRBV7-2 to TRBJ1-3; maybe TRBD1 (5 bases). V gave up 4 bases and J gave up 4 bases, with 11 bases separating them. CDR1 and CDR2 from the germline V gene are SGHTA and FQGNSA. There are 14 residues in the CDR3. CDR3 nucleotides: TGTGCCAGCAGCTCCGGGGGGGGAGGAAACACCATATATTTT. Translated, it gives CASSSGGGGNTIYF.

The genes are TRBV30 and TRBJ1-3; no definite D call. The ends were cut back, 0 bases at V and 0 bases at J, with 18 bases in the middle. The CDR3 runs 18 residues. CDR1 GTSNPN and CDR2 SVGIG come from the germline V gene (reference sequence). The chain's CDR3 is CAWSVEADYFFSGNTIYF. The CDR3 DNA is TGTGCCTGGAGTGTAGAGGCAGATTATTTTTTCTCTGGAAACACCATATATTTT.

The V gene is TRBV4-2, the J gene TRBJ2-4, with 8 bases identical to TRBD2. Germline loops: CDR1 LGHNA, CDR2 YNFKEQ. This CDR3 region has 17 residues. The junction had 7 bases not matched to a gene; V was cut back by 1 base and J by 2 bases. CDR3: CASSQVGTSGPKNIQYF. The CDR3 DNA follows: TGTGCCAGCAGCCAAGTCGGTACTAGCGGCCCCAAAAACATTCAGTACTTC.

J is TRBJ1-1 and V is TRBV18, with D hard to call. Trimming removed 6 bases from V and 4 bases from J, with 12 bases in between. The CDR3 consists of 13 residues. Germline CDR1 KGHSH, CDR2 LQKENI. The CDR3 is CASSLSRGTEAFF. CDR3 coding DNA: TGTGCCAGCTCTCTCAGTCGGGGCACTGAAGCTTTCTTT.

This chain links TRBV7-9 with TRBJ2-7; D unclear. The CDR3 extends over 17 amino acids. Germline-derived CDR1 and CDR2 are SEHNR and FQNEAQ (reference sequence). Trimming took off 0 bases at V and 1 base at J, with 16 bases between the two ends. CDR3 region: CASSLARLRNGSYEQYF. The CDR3 DNA reads TGTGCCAGCAGCTTAGCGAGGCTTCGGAACGGATCCTACGAGCAGTACTTC.

The J gene is TRBJ1-5, the V gene TRBV15; D gene ambiguous. The germline gives CDR1 LNHNV, CDR2 YYDKDF (reference sequence). The CDR3 extends over 12 amino acids. V lost 5 bases and J 7 bases, leaving 9 bases between the germline ends. CDR3 sequence: CATSGRMQPQHF. The CDR3 coding sequence is TGTGCCACCAGCGGCCGAATGCAGCCCCAGCATTTT.